The TCR beta chain described here comes from a study of Ad26.COV2.S vaccination and SARS-CoV-2 variants. The germline gives CDR1 SEHNR, CDR2 FQNEAQ (reference sequence). This CDR3 is 15 amino acids long. Trimming took off 6 bases at V and 12 bases at J, with 26 bases between the two ends. Sequencing was performed with immunoSEQ multiplex PCR; in TCRdb, only in-frame clones are kept and a portion is missing. Found here are 450,000 to 550,000 clones, approximately 92% of them singletons; the top ten hold approximately 2.5%. Regarding treatment: some 20 received Ad26.COV2.S at low or high dose, single or two shots; about 5 received placebo; per-sample allocation not given. Sampling occurred on day 63 after the first vaccine or placebo injection.

The TCR comes from a person aged 18-65 years who received the Ad26.COV2.S COVID-19 vaccine or a placebo. The genes are TRBV7-9 and TRBJ1-2, with no clear D. The specimen was peripheral blood, collected in a trial of Ad26.COV2.S vaccine versus placebo. Here the CDR3 DNA reads TGTGCCAGCAGTCCCCCTCGGGGTCAGCTCCCGCGGCACACCTTC. Its translation: CASSPPRGQLPRHTF.